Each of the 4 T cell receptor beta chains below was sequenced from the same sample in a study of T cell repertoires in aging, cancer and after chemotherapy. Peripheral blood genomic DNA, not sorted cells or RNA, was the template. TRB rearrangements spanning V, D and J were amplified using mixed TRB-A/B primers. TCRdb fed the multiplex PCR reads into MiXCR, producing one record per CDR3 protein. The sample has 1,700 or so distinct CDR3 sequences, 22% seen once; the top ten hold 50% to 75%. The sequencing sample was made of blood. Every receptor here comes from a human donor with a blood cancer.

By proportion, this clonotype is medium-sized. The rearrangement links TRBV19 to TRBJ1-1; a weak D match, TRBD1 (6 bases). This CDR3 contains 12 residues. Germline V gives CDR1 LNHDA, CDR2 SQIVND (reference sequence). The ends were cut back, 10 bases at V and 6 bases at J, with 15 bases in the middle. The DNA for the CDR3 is TGTGCCACCGACAGGAAGTTCGCTGAAGCTTTCTTT. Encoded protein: CATDRKFAEAFF.

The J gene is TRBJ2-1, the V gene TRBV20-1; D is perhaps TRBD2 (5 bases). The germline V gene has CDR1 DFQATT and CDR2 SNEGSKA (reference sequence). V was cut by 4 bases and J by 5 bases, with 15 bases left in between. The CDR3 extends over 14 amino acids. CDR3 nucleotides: TGCAGTGCTATACGAGGGAGCATTGACAATGAGCAGTTCTTC. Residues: CSAIRGSIDNEQFF.

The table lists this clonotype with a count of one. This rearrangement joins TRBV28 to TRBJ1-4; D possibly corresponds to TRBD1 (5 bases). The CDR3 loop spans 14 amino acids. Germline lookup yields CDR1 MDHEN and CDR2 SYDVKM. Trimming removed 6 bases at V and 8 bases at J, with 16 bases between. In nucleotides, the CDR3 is TGTGCCAGCAGGTCAGGGTTTGGTGGGGAAAAACTGTTTTTT. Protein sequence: CASRSGFGGEKLFF.

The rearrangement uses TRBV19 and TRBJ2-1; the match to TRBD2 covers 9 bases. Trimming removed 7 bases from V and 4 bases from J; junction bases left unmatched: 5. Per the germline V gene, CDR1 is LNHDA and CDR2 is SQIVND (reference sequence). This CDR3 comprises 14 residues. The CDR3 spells CASTVSGSYNEQFF. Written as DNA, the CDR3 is TGTGCCAGTACCGTTAGCGGGAGTTACAATGAGCAGTTCTTC. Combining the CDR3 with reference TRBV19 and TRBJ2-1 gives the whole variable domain DGGITQSPKYLFRKEGQNVTLSCEQNLNHDAMYWYRQDPGQGLRLIYYSQIVNDFQKGDIAEGYSVSREKKESFPLTVTSAQKNPTAFYLCASTVSGSYNEQFFGPGTRLTVL.